This TCR beta chain was identified during a study of molecular identifiers for immune sequencing clone quantification. Study in general: In replicates, RNA from roughly 21,000 or 96,000 naive CD8 cells was split five ways, four sequenced.

The CDR3 runs 16 residues. Trimming removed 3 bases at V and 0 bases at J, with 13 bases between. Bulk libraries came from a prior protocol with listed TCR primers. In TCRdb, the PCR reads were re-called with MiXCR into one record per CDR3 protein. This sample has some 320,000 distinct CDR3 sequences, with 24% found just once. Naive CD8 libraries were made from around 20,000 to 1,000,000 sorted cells, and they used 10%, 30% or 50% RNA. The sample holds many counts of this clonotype. Sequenced sample: naive CD8+ T cells from blood, with Jurkat cell RNA spiked in. Subset reported: FACS-sorted CD8+CD4-CCR7+CD45RA+ naive T cells. This TCR was recovered from a human donor in good health. Some libraries in this study had Jurkat cell RNA spiked in. The chain has TRBV12-3 or TRBV12-4 and TRBJ2-3; D might be TRBD2 (5 bases). In DNA, the CDR3 is TGTGCCAGCAGTTTTCTGACTATAACTAGCACAGATACGCAGTATTTT. Its protein product is CASSFLTITSTDTQYF.